Each of the 8 T cell receptor beta chains below was sequenced from the same sample in a study of blood T cell repertoires in COVID-19. Data came from immunoSEQ multiplex PCR; TCRdb stores just in-frame clones and leaves some out. This sample has 200,000 to 250,000 clones, with approximately 80% found just once. Sequencing was performed on PBMCs or T cells enriched from blood (not recorded which). The receptors here all came from a woman in her 40s with acute COVID-19.

J is TRBJ1-2 and V is TRBV18; D uncertain. This CDR3 comprises 15 residues. Trimming removed 10 bases from V and 4 bases from J, with 22 bases in between. Per the germline V gene, CDR1 is KGHSH and CDR2 is LQKENI. The CDR3, as DNA: TGTGCCACCGGAAGTCAGGCTCCCGTTGGCTATGGCTACACCTTC. Amino acids: CATGSQAPVGYGYTF.

The gene calls are TRBV5-1 and TRBJ2-3; the D is unclear. The CDR3 sequence is 15 residues long. CDR1 and CDR2 (germline): SGHRS, YFSETQ. V was cut by 5 bases and J by 2 bases, with 15 bases left in between. CDR3 sequence reads: CASSVAPVATDTQYF. CDR3 coding DNA: TGCGCCAGCAGTGTGGCCCCGGTAGCCACAGATACGCAGTATTTT.

The genes are TRBV27 and TRBJ1-1; TRBD1 is a possible D gene (5 bases). With 4 bases removed from V and 0 bases from J, the gap between germline ends came to 9 bases. The CDR3 contains 14 residues. The V gene's germline CDR1 is MNHEY and CDR2 SMNVEV (reference sequence). Here the CDR3 DNA reads TGTGCCAGCAGTTGGGGACTGATGAACACTGAAGCTTTCTTT. It translates to CASSWGLMNTEAFF.

V and J are TRBV18 and TRBJ2-5; D might be TRBD1 (5 bases). The V end was cut by 5 bases, the J end by 5 bases, with 12 bases between. Germline V gives CDR1 KGHSH, CDR2 LQKENI. The CDR3 is 13 residues long. The CDR3 here is CASSGANSETQYF. In nucleotides, the CDR3 is TGTGCCAGCTCAGGGGCCAACTCCGAGACCCAGTACTTC.

V is TRBV21-1 and J is TRBJ1-2. TRBV21-1 is described as a pseudogene. The length of the CDR3 is 13 residues. CDR3 DNA sequence: TGTGCCAGCAGCAAAGCCCGGGATCAGGGCTACACCTTC. Translated: CASSKARDQGYTF.

J is TRBJ1-5 and V is TRBV19, with 8 bases that match TRBD1. Germline V gene lookup returns CDR1 LNHDA and CDR2 SQIVND (reference sequence). With V trimmed by 5 bases and J by 1 base, 4 bases remained unmatched. The CDR3 totals 15 residues. CDR3 bases: TGTGCCAGTAGTGGACAGGGTAACAGCAATCAGCCCCAGCATTTT. It translates to CASSGQGNSNQPQHF.

This chain uses TRBV24-1 with TRBJ2-1; no clear D gene. CDR3 size: 13 residues. Per germline, CDR1 KGHDR and CDR2 SFDVKD. The ends were cut back, 5 bases at V and 6 bases at J, with 10 bases in the middle. The CDR3 loop is CATSVPGINEQFF. As DNA, the CDR3 is TGTGCCACCAGTGTCCCAGGCATCAATGAGCAGTTCTTC.

The rearrangement joins TRBV5-1 to TRBJ1-1, with D possibly being TRBD1 (6 bases). Germline-derived CDR1 and CDR2 are SGHRS and YFSETQ. This CDR3 spans 16 amino acids. V lost 3 bases and J 1 base, leaving 16 bases between the germline ends. The CDR3 spells CASSWDPGAGNTEAFF. The CDR3 DNA sequence: TGCGCCAGCAGCTGGGACCCAGGGGCGGGGAACACTGAAGCTTTCTTT.